This T cell receptor beta chain originates from a study of patients and donors after allogeneic stem cell transplantation. This clonotype was detected only a few times. One entry per CDR3 protein, called by TCRdb with MiXCR from the RT-PCR reads. Here the sample spans roughly 200,000 distinct CDR3 sequences, around two fifths being singletons. CDR1 and CDR2 from the germline V gene are SGHTA and FQGNSA. Trimming removed 0 bases from V and 6 bases from J, with 14 bases in between. CDR3 size: 15 residues. The sample consisted of blood, either unsorted or a sorted T cell fraction (not recorded which). This chain uses TRBV7-2 with TRBJ1-2; D remains ambiguous. The receptor comes from a human donor who was either an allogeneic HSCT recipient or a stem cell or donor lymphocyte infusion donor (not recorded which). It is not recorded whose cells these are; they may come from a transplant donor. The CDR3 region has the DNA TGTGCCAGCAGCTTAGCGCCCGGACCCGAGAATGGCTACACCTTC. Its protein product is CASSLAPGPENGYTF.